Listed below are T cell receptor beta chains from one sample, sequenced in a study of T cell responses to AZD1222 COVID-19 vaccine. TCRdb's table, derived via immunoSEQ multiplex PCR, lists solely in-frame clones and lacks some. This repertoire shows around 83,000 clones, about nine tenths found once; its top ten account for about 5%. The material was peripheral blood, obtained 28 days after the second AZD1222 dose. These receptors all come from an adult who received the AZD1222 COVID-19 vaccine. Both conserved end residues are part of each CDR3.

J gene | V gene | CDR3 protein
TRBJ2-7 | TRBV28 | CASSPGAYEQYF
TRBJ1-2 | TRBV6-5 | CASSRPGTGAEGYTF
TRBJ1-2 | TRBV27 | CASSFRGGSVTF
TRBJ1-4 | TRBV28 | CASRYRGTTNEKLFF
TRBJ2-2 | TRBV5-1 | CASSLKPAGYTGELFF
TRBJ1-5 | TRBV18 | CASSPGRGPLSQHF
TRBJ2-7 | TRBV29-1 | CSVGRGTAYEQYF
TRBJ2-1 | TRBV11-3 | CASSTGTASYNEQFF
TRBJ1-2 | TRBV28 | CASSLTSQPVHGYTF
TRBJ1-1 | TRBV7-9 | CASSLRQGGNTEAFF
TRBJ2-1 | TRBV30 | CAWSAEIRGGEQFF
TRBJ1-1 | TRBV6-2/TRBV6-3 | CASIPHQARNTEAFF
TRBJ1-1 | TRBV27 | CASSWGTGKTEAFF
TRBJ2-3 | TRBV20-1 | CSASTPQGDLFSTDTQYF
TRBJ1-1 | TRBV2 | CASSVMGGTEAFF
TRBJ1-5 | TRBV6-5 | CASSFTGTGNQPQHF
TRBJ2-3 | TRBV6-6 | CASSLPGGPSTDTQYF
TRBJ2-7 | TRBV9 | CASSLLVGEQYF
TRBJ1-1 | TRBV4-3 | CASSQVPGQGANTEAFF
TRBJ2-3 | TRBV24-1 | CATSDLRTGTGSVTQYF
TRBJ2-6 | TRBV6-1 | CASSVSRTNSGANVLTF
TRBJ1-3 | TRBV6-5 | CASRGGPGNTIYF
TRBJ1-2 | TRBV29-1 | CSVEVAGPVYGYTF
TRBJ1-6 | TRBV6-2/TRBV6-3 | CASSYSRGQHNSPLHF
TRBJ1-4 | TRBV6-1 | CASSDARRGSHEKLFF
TRBJ1-4 | TRBV6-1 | CASSEDGLLRLFF